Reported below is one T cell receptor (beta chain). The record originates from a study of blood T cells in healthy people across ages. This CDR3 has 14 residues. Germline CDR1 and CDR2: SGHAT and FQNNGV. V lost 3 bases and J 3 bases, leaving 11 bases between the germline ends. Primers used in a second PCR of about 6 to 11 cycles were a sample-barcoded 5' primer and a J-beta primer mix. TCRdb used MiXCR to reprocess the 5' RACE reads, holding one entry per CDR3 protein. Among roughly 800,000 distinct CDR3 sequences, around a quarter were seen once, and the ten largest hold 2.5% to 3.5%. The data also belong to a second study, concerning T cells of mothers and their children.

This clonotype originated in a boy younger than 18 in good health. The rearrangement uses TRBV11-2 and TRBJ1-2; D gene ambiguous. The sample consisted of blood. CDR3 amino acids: CASSFDSAYYGYTF. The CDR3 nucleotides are TGTGCCAGCAGCTTCGATAGCGCCTACTATGGCTACACCTTC.